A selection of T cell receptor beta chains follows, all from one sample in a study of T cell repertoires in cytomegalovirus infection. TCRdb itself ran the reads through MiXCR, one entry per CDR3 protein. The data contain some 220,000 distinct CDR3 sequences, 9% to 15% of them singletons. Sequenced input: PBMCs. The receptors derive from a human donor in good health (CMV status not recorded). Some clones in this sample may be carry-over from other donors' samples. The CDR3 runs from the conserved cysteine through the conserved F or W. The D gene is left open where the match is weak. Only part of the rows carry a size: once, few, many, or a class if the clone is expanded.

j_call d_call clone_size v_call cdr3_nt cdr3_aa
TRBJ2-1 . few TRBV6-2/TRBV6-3 TGTGCCAGCAGTTACTTTGGTGGCGGCGGCTCCTACAATGAGCAGTTCTTC CASSYFGGGGSYNEQFF
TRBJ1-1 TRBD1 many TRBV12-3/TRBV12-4 TGTGCCAGCAGTGGGGACAGGGGAAGAGCTTTCTTT CASSGDRGRAFF
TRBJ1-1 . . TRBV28 TGTGCCAGCAGTTTTGAGAGGGGCCGAGTGAACACTGAAGCTTTCTTT CASSFERGRVNTEAFF
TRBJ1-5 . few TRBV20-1 TGCAGTGCTAGACCGGGACTGGGCAATCAGCCCCAGCATTTT CSARPGLGNQPQHF
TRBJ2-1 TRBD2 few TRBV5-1 TGCGCCAGCAGCTTGTCGACTAGCGGGAGGGCCATAAGGCCATACAATGAGCAGTTCTTC CASSLSTSGRAIRPYNEQFF
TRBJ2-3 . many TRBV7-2 TGTGCCAGCAGTTCCCAAGGGGATACGCAGTATTTT CASSSQGDTQYF
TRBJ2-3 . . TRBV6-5 TGTGCCAGCAGTTTTACGGGGTCGGGTACTAGCACAGATACGCAGTATTTT CASSFTGSGTSTDTQYF
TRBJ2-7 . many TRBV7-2 TGTGCCAGCAGCTTAGCGGGACCCGGGACATCCAATCCCTACGAGCAGTACTTC CASSLAGPGTSNPYEQYF
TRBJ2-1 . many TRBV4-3 TGCGCCAGCAGCCTTATACCAACTAGCTACTCCTACAATGAGCAGTTCTTC CASSLIPTSYSYNEQFF
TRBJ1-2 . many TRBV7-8 TGTGCCAGCAGCCCCGGACACCTTAGAGGCTACACCTTC CASSPGHLRGYTF
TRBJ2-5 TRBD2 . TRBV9 TGTGCCAGCAGCGTAGCAGCGGGGGGTCGTCAAGAGACCCAGTACTTC CASSVAAGGRQETQYF
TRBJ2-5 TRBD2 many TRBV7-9 TGTGCCAGCAGCTTGATAGCGGGAGGCCAAGAGACCCAGTACTTC CASSLIAGGQETQYF
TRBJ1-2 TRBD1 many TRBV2 TGTGCCAGCAGTGGTACAGGGGCCTCCACCTATGGCTACACCTTC CASSGTGASTYGYTF
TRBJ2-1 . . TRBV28 TGTGCCAGCAGTTTCGAGGGTGAGCAGTTCTTC CASSFEGEQFF
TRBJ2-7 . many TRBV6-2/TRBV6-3 TGTGCCAGCAGTACCCGGGACACCTCCTACGAGCAGTACTTC CASSTRDTSYEQYF
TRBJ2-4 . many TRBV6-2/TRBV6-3 TGTGCCAGCAGTTACTCGAAGCAGGCCCGCTACGCGGCCAAAAACATTCAGTACTTC CASSYSKQARYAAKNIQYF
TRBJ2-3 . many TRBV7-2 TGTGCCAGCAGCTTAGCGGGGCGGCGCTTCGGCACAGATACGCAGTATTTT CASSLAGRRFGTDTQYF
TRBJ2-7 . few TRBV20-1 TGCAGTGCTAGAGTGTCAGCCAGCTCCTACGAGCAGTACTTC CSARVSASSYEQYF
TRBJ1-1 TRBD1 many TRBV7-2 TGTGCCAGCAGCTGGGGACAGGGGAACACTGAAGCTTTCTTT CASSWGQGNTEAFF
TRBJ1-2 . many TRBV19 TGTGCCAGTAGTTCGGATTGGACCCGCTATGGCTACACCTTC CASSSDWTRYGYTF
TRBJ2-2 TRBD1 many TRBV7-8 TGTGCCAGCAGCCTACAGGGGGCCACCGGGGAGCTGTTTTTT CASSLQGATGELFF
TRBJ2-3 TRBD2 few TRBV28 TGTGCCAGCAGTGCTCAGGTAGCGGGAGCGACAGATACGCAGTATTTT CASSAQVAGATDTQYF
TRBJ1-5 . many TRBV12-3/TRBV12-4 TGTGCCAGCACTCTAGAGGTTGGGAGCAATCAGCCCCAGCATTTT CASTLEVGSNQPQHF
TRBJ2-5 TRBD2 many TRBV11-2 TGTGCCAGCAGCTTAGGGGGGACTAGCGGGAGCCTCCAAGAGACCCAGTACTTC CASSLGGTSGSLQETQYF
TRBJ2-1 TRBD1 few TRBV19 TGTGCCAGTGGGGACAGAAAAAGGCCCAGAGATGAGCAGTTCTTC CASGDRKRPRDEQFF
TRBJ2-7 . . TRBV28 TGTGCCAGCAGTCCCCCCCTGGGCGGGTCCTACGAGCAGTACTTC CASSPPLGGSYEQYF
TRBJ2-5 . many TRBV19 TGTGCCAGTAGTATCTTCAGGAACCGAGGGGAGACCCAGTACTTC CASSIFRNRGETQYF
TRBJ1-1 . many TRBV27 TGTGCCAGCAGTTTACCATCGAGAGACACTGAAGCTTTCTTT CASSLPSRDTEAFF
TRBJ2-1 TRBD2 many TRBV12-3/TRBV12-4 TGTGCCAGCTTAGCGGGAACTTTCTACAATGAGCAGTTCTTC CASLAGTFYNEQFF
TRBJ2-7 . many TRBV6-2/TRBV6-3 TGTGCCAGCAGTTACTCGATTGGAACCTACGAGCAGTACTTC CASSYSIGTYEQYF
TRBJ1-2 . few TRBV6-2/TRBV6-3 TGTGCCAGCAGTTACTCGTATCCAGGGCCCTATGGCTACACCTTC CASSYSYPGPYGYTF
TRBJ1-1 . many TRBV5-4 TGTGCCAGCAGCTTAGGGTGGGGGAACACTGAAGCTTTCTTT CASSLGWGNTEAFF
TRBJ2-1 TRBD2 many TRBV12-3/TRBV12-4 TGTGCCAGCAGCCTACGACTAGCGGGGGGCATTGATGAGCAGTTCTTC CASSLRLAGGIDEQFF
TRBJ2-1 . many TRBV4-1 TGCGCCAGCAGCCCCAATAGCAACTCCTACAATGAGCAGTTCTTC CASSPNSNSYNEQFF
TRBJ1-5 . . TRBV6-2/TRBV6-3 TGTGCCAGCAGGGGATTCAATAGCAATCAGCCCCAGCATTTT CASRGFNSNQPQHF